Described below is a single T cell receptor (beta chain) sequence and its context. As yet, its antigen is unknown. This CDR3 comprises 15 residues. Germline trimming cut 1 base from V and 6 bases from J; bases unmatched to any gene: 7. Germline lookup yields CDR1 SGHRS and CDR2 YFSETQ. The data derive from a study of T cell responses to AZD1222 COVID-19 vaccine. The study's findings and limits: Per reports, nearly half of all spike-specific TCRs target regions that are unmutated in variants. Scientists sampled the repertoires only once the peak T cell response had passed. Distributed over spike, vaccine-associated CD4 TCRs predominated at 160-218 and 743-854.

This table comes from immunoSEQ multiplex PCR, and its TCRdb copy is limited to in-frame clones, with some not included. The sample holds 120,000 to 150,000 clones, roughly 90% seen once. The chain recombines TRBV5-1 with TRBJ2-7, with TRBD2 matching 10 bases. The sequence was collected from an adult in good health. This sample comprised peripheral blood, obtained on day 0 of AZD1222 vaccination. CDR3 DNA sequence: TGCGCCAGCAGCTTGATTCTAGCGGGAGCGGGCGAGCAGTACTTC. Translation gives CASSLILAGAGEQYF.